Following are 8 T cell receptor beta chains from one sample sequenced in a study of low-dose radiotherapy and immunotherapy resistance in tumors. Primers targeting TRAV and TRBV primed first-strand cDNA, covering alpha and beta chains. For amplifying TCRs, the PCR ran for about 22 cycles with Phusion, which was used together with a constant-region primer and the adapter on the V primers. TCRdb called the reads again in MiXCR, with one record for every CDR3 protein. Of about 12,000 distinct CDR3 sequences detected, 76% appear once; the ten largest clones hold roughly 3.6%. The origin of the receptors is a human donor with advanced metastatic prostate, ovarian, gallbladder or colorectal cancer (not recorded which). This table probably holds off-target reads from a library built for another chain.

The rearrangement links TRBV7-2 to TRBJ2-7, with 15 bases that match TRBD2. Germline values: CDR1 SGHTA, CDR2 FQGNSA. J was trimmed by 1 base and V by 2 bases; bases with no gene match: 9. This CDR3 is built from 19 residues. This CDR3 is CASSLYGTSGRTGSYEQYF. The CDR3 nucleotides read TGTGCCAGCAGCTTATACGGGACTAGCGGGAGGACAGGGTCCTACGAGCAGTACTTC.

The chain combines TRBV28 with TRBJ1-1, with D uncertain. V shed 8 bases and J shed 0 bases, with 13 bases lying between them. Germline CDR1 and CDR2: MDHEN and SYDVKM. The CDR3 length is 14 residues. The CDR3 spells CASASGALNTEAFF. The CDR3 coding sequence is TGTGCCAGCGCCTCGGGAGCGTTGAACACTGAAGCTTTCTTT.

This clonotype was seen only a few times. V gene TRBV30 combines with J gene TRBJ1-1, with unresolved D. CDR1 and CDR2 (germline): GTSNPN, SVGIG (reference sequence). The CDR3 is 13 residues long. V was shortened by 4 bases and J by 1 base, with 10 bases between the two germline ends. This CDR3 reads CAWNRVWNTEAFF. The DNA of the CDR3 is TGTGCCTGGAATCGGGTGTGGAACACTGAAGCTTTCTTT.

The V gene is TRBV28, the J gene TRBJ2-3; tentative D call: TRBD1 (5 bases). V was trimmed by 3 bases and J by 2 bases, leaving 9 bases between them. The CDR3 consists of 14 residues. Germline V lookup: CDR1 MDHEN, CDR2 SYDVKM. The CDR3, as DNA: TGTGCCAGCAGTTTCCTGGACATCACAGATACGCAGTATTTT. Translating it yields CASSFLDITDTQYF.

This clonotype occurred a few times. This sequence joins TRBV11-1 and TRBJ2-1; 7 positions agree with TRBD2. V gave up 2 bases and J gave up 3 bases; unmatched junction bases: 4. The CDR3 length is 15 residues. Germline assignment: CDR1 SGHAT and CDR2 FQDESV (reference sequence). This chain's CDR3 is CASSLSGIYYNEQFF. The CDR3 DNA reads as TGTGCCAGCAGCTTAAGCGGGATCTACTACAATGAGCAGTTCTTC. Using reference TRBV11-1 and TRBJ2-1 for the parts outside the CDR3, the full variable domain is EAEVAQSPRYKITEKSQAVAFWCDPISGHATLYWYRQILGQGPELLVQFQDESVVDDSQLPKDRFSAERLKGVDSTLKIQPAELGDSAMYLCASSLSGIYYNEQFFGPGTRLTVL.

The gene calls are TRBV6-2 or TRBV6-3 and TRBJ2-5; tentatively, D is TRBD2 (6 bases). Deletions cut 5 bases from V and 4 bases from J, with 17 bases between. The CDR3 is 15 amino acids. Germline CDR1 and CDR2: MNHEY and SVGEGT. The DNA of the CDR3 is TGTGCCAGCAGTCTTCAACTAGCTACAGTAGAGACCCAGTACTTC. This encodes CASSLQLATVETQYF.

The V call is TRBV29-1, the J call TRBJ1-5; weak D call: TRBD1 (5 bases). This CDR3 comprises 12 residues. Trimming stripped 6 bases from V and 6 bases from J, with 12 bases between. Germline values: CDR1 SQVTM, CDR2 ANQGSEA. CDR3 nucleotides: TGCAGCGTGGGGGGAGTGGGTCAGCCCCAGCATTTT. Residues: CSVGGVGQPQHF.

The rearrangement joins TRBV5-4 to TRBJ2-1; 7 positions agree with TRBD2. V shed 4 bases, J shed 13 bases, and the junction held 11 bases outside the gene matches. The CDR3 loop spans 13 amino acids. The germline CDR1 and CDR2 sequences are SGHNT and YYREEE (reference sequence). This chain's CDR3 is CASSTTGGGSQFF. CDR3 nucleotide sequence: TGTGCCAGCAGCACCACAGGCGGCGGGAGCCAGTTCTTC.